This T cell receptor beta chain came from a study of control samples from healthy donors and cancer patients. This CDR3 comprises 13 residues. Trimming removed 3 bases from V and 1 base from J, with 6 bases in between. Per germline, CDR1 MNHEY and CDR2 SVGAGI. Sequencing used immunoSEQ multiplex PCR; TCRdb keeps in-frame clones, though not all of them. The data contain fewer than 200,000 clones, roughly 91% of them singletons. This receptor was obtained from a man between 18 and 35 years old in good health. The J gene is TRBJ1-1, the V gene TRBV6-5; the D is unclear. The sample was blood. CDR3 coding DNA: TGTGCCAGCAGTTATCGCTCGAACACTGAAGCTTTCTTT. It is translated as CASSYRSNTEAFF.